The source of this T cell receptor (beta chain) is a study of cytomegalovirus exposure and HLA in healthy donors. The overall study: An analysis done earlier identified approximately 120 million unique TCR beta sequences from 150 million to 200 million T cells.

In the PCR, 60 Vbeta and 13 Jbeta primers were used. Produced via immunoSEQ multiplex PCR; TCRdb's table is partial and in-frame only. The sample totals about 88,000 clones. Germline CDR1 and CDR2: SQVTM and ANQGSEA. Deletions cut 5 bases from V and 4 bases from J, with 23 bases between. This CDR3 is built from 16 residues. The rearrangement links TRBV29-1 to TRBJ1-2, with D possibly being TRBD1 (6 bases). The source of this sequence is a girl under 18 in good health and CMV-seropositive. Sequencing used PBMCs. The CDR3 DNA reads TGCAGCGTTCGGGGGGCGGTTACAGGGAGTTCCTATGGCTACACCTTC. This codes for CSVRGAVTGSSYGYTF.